This is a list of T cell receptor beta chains from one sample in a study of Ad26.COV2.S vaccination and SARS-CoV-2 variants. Sequencing used immunoSEQ multiplex PCR; TCRdb keeps in-frame clones, though not all of them. The sample holds 380,000 or so clones, around 82% seen once. Source: peripheral blood, taken in a trial of Ad26.COV2.S vaccine versus placebo. Source of these receptors: a person aged 18-60 years who received the Ad26.COV2.S COVID-19 vaccine or a placebo. The CDR3 runs from the conserved cysteine through the conserved F or W. Fields, in order: J gene, clone size, D gene, V gene, CDR3 DNA, CDR3 protein. A D gene is named only where the DNA matches it firmly. Clone size, where shown, is once, few, many, or a class for clones that have expanded.

TRBJ1-3 | NA | TRBD1 | TRBV6-6 | TGTGCCAGCGAGGGGGCAGGCTCTGGAAACACCATATATTTT | CASEGAGSGNTIYF
TRBJ2-1 | few | NA | TRBV3-1/TRBV3-2 | TGTGCCACCAGCCAAGGAAACGTCGATGAGCAGTTCTTC | CATSQGNVDEQFF
TRBJ1-5 | NA | NA | TRBV7-3 | TGTGCCAGCAGCTCCGCCCTCAGCGGACGCCATCAGCCCCAGCATTTT | CASSSALSGRHQPQHF
TRBJ2-7 | NA | NA | TRBV18 | TGTGCCAGCTCAGTGGGGACTTCACCCTCCTACGAGCAGTACTTC | CASSVGTSPSYEQYF
TRBJ2-1 | NA | NA | TRBV9 | TGTGCCAGCAGCCTAGGGTGGCACAATGAGCAGTTCTTC | CASSLGWHNEQFF
TRBJ2-7 | NA | TRBD2 | TRBV4-2 | TGTGCCAGCAGCCAAGTGGAGCGGGGGAGTTACGAGCAGTACTTC | CASSQVERGSYEQYF
TRBJ1-1 | NA | NA | TRBV6-5 | TGTGCCAGCAGTTACTCGAGGAGATTGAACACTGAAGCTTTCTTT | CASSYSRRLNTEAFF
TRBJ1-2 | NA | NA | TRBV2 | TGTGCCAGCAGTGAAGGCAGGGGTAACTATGGCTACACCTTC | CASSEGRGNYGYTF
TRBJ2-4 | NA | TRBD1 | TRBV9 | TGTGCCAGCAGCGTCAGCCCGGGACAGGGGGCCAAAAACATTCAGTACTTC | CASSVSPGQGAKNIQYF
TRBJ2-7 | NA | NA | TRBV9 | TGTGCCAGCAGCGTAGACGGGGCCGGCAACGAGCAGTACTTC | CASSVDGAGNEQYF
TRBJ2-3 | NA | TRBD2 | TRBV29-1 | TGCAGCGTTGGTAGGGCGGGGGGGCCCACAGATACGCAGTATTTT | CSVGRAGGPTDTQYF
TRBJ2-2 | NA | NA | TRBV12-3/TRBV12-4 | TGTGCCAGCACCCCTCAGAACACCGGGGAGCTGTTTTTT | CASTPQNTGELFF
TRBJ1-2 | NA | NA | TRBV4-2 | TGTGCCGCTCGTTATGGGGGGAGCTATGGCTACACCTTC | CAARYGGSYGYTF
TRBJ1-1 | NA | TRBD1 | TRBV18 | TGTGCCAGCTCACCGCAAGGACAGGGTTTAGGTGAAGCTTTCTTT | CASSPQGQGLGEAFF
TRBJ1-1 | NA | NA | TRBV5-1 | TGCGCCAGCAGCGGCAGGGGTAGAGACACTGAAGCTTTCTTT | CASSGRGRDTEAFF
TRBJ2-7 | few | TRBD2 | TRBV6-5 | TGTGCCAGCGCCTTGGTAGCGGGGGGGCTCCACGAGCAGTACTTC | CASALVAGGLHEQYF
TRBJ2-7 | NA | NA | TRBV2 | TGTGCCAGCAGCCCCGGGCCCCCGGGTTACGAGCAGTACTTC | CASSPGPPGYEQYF
TRBJ2-2 | NA | TRBD1 | TRBV5-4 | TGTGCCAGCAGTTCCTCGAAATCCGACAGGGGCACCGGGGAGCTGTTTTTT | CASSSSKSDRGTGELFF
TRBJ2-7 | NA | NA | TRBV4-1 | TGCGCCAGCAGCGTCCTCTTCGGAGGAGCAAACGAGCAGTACTTC | CASSVLFGGANEQYF
TRBJ2-3 | NA | NA | TRBV7-2 | TGTGCCAGCAGCTCGGGGGTGTTGAGCACAGATACGCAGTATTTT | CASSSGVLSTDTQYF
TRBJ2-7 | once | NA | TRBV12-5 | TGTGCTAGTGGTTTGGGACGGTATTACGAGCAGTACTTC | CASGLGRYYEQYF
TRBJ2-3 | few | TRBD2 | TRBV5-1 | TGCGCCAGCAGCGCCTCGACTAGCGGGGGGACAGATACGCAGTATTTT | CASSASTSGGTDTQYF
TRBJ2-2 | few | NA | TRBV4-3 | TGCGCCAGCAGCCAAACAGGTTTGAACACCGGGGAGCTGTTTTTT | CASSQTGLNTGELFF
TRBJ2-1 | NA | TRBD2 | TRBV19 | TGTGCCAGTAGTATAAGGGAGGGAGGAAAAGGTCCTAATGAGCAGTTCTTC | CASSIREGGKGPNEQFF
TRBJ2-3 | NA | NA | TRBV2 | TGTGCCAGCAGCCCTAAGGGGCCACCCAGCACAGATACGCAGTATTTT | CASSPKGPPSTDTQYF
TRBJ1-1 | NA | NA | TRBV18 | TGTGCCAGCTCAGAGGGGGGAGGGACTGAAGCTTTCTTT | CASSEGGGTEAFF
TRBJ1-1 | NA | NA | TRBV27 | TGTGCCAGCAGTTCCAGGGAATCCACTGAAGCTTTCTTT | CASSSRESTEAFF
TRBJ1-1 | NA | TRBD1 | TRBV5-4 | TGTGCCAGCAGCTACGACAGGGGCATTGTTGGCACTGAAGCTTTCTTT | CASSYDRGIVGTEAFF
TRBJ1-6 | NA | NA | TRBV27 | TGTGCCAGCAGTTTATTAGGGGACATAGGAGGCTATAATTCACCCCTCCACTTT | CASSLLGDIGGYNSPLHF
TRBJ2-1 | once | TRBD1 | TRBV6-5 | TGTGCCAGCGGGGACAGGGGCCGGCTCGATGAGCAGTTCTTC | CASGDRGRLDEQFF
TRBJ1-5 | once | TRBD1 | TRBV4-1 | TGCGCCAGCAGCCTCACGCCGGGACAGGGCGGGCAGCCCCAGCATTTT | CASSLTPGQGGQPQHF
TRBJ1-1 | NA | NA | TRBV20-1 | TGCAGTGCTTTTGAGAACACTGAAGCTTTCTTT | CSAFENTEAFF
TRBJ2-4 | NA | NA | TRBV7-2 | TGTGCCAGCAGCTTAGGGGGGGTTCAGTACTTC | CASSLGGVQYF
TRBJ2-7 | NA | NA | TRBV2 | TGTGCCAGCAGTGAATGGGGGGAGGAGCAGTACTTC | CASSEWGEEQYF
TRBJ2-5 | NA | NA | TRBV6-5 | TGTGCCAGCAGTTATGGGTTCGAGGAGACCCAGTACTTC | CASSYGFEETQYF
TRBJ1-1 | NA | NA | TRBV6-1 | TGTGCCAGCAGTGAAGCGGCAGGGAACACTGAAGCTTTCTTT | CASSEAAGNTEAFF
TRBJ1-5 | few | NA | TRBV10-3 | TGTGCCATCAGTGAAAGGGGCAGGGACAATCAGCCCCAGCATTTT | CAISERGRDNQPQHF
TRBJ2-5 | NA | TRBD2 | TRBV27 | TGTGCCAGCAGTTTACTAGCGGGAGGTCTCGAGACCCAGTACTTC | CASSLLAGGLETQYF
TRBJ2-3 | NA | NA | TRBV13 | TGTGCCAGCCTAGACAGGGAGGGGTTCACAGATACGCAGTATTTT | CASLDREGFTDTQYF
TRBJ1-5 | few | TRBD1 | TRBV6-1 | TGTGCCAGCAGTGAAGCTGGGACAGGGAGGAGTAGCAATCAGCCCCAGCATTTT | CASSEAGTGRSSNQPQHF
TRBJ2-7 | NA | NA | TRBV6-5 | TGTGCCAGCAGTCGCCGGGGCTCCTACGAGCAGTACTTC | CASSRRGSYEQYF
TRBJ1-1 | NA | TRBD1 | TRBV19 | TGTGCCAGTAGGACGCACAGGGGGAACACTGAAGCTTTCTTT | CASRTHRGNTEAFF
TRBJ2-3 | once | TRBD2 | TRBV2 | TGTGCCAGGGGACTAGCGGAAAGCACAGATACGCAGTATTTT | CARGLAESTDTQYF
TRBJ2-1 | NA | TRBD2 | TRBV4-1 | TGCGCCAGCAGCCCCGGACTAGCGGGGTCCTACAATGAGCAGTTCTTC | CASSPGLAGSYNEQFF
TRBJ1-1 | NA | NA | TRBV5-6 | TGTGCCAGCAGCACGCAAAAGCTACAGGGTCGAGGCGACACTGAAGCTTTCTTT | CASSTQKLQGRGDTEAFF
TRBJ1-2 | NA | NA | TRBV20-1 | TGCAGTGCTAGAGATCATGGCTACACCTTC | CSARDHGYTF
TRBJ1-3 | NA | TRBD1 | TRBV9 | TGTGCCAGCAGCTTTACTACAGGGGCCGGAAACACCATATATTTT | CASSFTTGAGNTIYF
TRBJ2-3 | NA | NA | TRBV20-1 | TGCAGTGCTAGTAGACAGTTCACAGATACGCAGTATTTT | CSASRQFTDTQYF